This TCR beta chain appears in the sequencing data of a study of blood T cell repertoires in COVID-19. This clone was seen once. Profiled with immunoSEQ multiplex PCR; TCRdb holds only in-frame clones, not every one. The repertoire holds 150,000 to 200,000 clones, 80% to 90% seen once, with 2.5% to 3% in the top ten. Seattle's enrolled individuals joined amid active infection and were then monitored longitudinally. The CDR3 totals 15 residues. J lost 1 base, V lost 2 bases, and 2 bases had no gene match. The germline gives CDR1 MGHRA, CDR2 YSYEKL. The sequenced sample was peripheral blood. The V call is TRBV4-1, the J call TRBJ2-3; TRBD2 matches at 8 bases. This TCR was sampled from a woman older than 75 with COVID-19, enrolled during active disease. The DNA for the CDR3 is TGCGCCAGCAGCCAAACACTAGCGGGCACAGATACGCAGTATTTT. Translated: CASSQTLAGTDTQYF.